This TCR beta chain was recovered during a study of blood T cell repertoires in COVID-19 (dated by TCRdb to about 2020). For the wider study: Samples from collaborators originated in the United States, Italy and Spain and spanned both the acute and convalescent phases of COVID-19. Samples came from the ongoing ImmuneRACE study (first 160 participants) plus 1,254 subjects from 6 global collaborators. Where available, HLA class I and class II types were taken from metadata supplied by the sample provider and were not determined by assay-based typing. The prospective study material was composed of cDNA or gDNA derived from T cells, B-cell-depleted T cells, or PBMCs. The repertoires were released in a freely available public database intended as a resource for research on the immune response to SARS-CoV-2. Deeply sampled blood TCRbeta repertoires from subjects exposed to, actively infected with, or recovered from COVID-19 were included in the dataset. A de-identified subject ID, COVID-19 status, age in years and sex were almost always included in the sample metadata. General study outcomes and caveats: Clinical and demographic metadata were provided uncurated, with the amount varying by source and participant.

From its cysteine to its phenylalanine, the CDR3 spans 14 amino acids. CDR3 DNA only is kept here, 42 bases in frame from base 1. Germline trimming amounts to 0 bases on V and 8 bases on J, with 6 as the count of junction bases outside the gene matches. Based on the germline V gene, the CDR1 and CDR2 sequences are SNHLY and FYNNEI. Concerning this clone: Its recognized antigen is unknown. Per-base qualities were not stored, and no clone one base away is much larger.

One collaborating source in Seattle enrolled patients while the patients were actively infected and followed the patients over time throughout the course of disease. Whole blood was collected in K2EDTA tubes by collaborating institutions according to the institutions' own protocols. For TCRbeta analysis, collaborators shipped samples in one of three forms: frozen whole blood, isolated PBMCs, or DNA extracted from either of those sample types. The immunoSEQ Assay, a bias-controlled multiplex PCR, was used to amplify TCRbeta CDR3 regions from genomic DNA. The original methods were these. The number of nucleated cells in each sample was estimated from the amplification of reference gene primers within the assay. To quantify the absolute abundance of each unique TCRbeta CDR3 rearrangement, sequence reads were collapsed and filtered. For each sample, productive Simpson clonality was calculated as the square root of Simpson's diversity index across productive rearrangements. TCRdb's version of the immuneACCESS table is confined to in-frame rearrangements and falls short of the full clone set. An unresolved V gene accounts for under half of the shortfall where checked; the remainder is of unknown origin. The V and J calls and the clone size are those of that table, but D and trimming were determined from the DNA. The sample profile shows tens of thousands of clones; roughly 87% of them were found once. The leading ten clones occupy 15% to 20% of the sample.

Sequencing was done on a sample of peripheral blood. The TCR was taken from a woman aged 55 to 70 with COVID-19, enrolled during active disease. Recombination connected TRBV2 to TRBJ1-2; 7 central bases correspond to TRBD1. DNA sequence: TGTGCCAGCAGTGAAGCAAGGGACAGCAAAGGCTACACCTTC. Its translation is CASSEARDSKGYTF.